This T cell receptor beta chain was observed in a study of OX40 agonist ivuxolimab in advanced cancers. CDR3 length: 9 amino acids. CDR1 is DFQATT, CDR2 SNEGSKA, per germline (reference sequence). Turning to this clone: The junction does not match germline at one end; this may be a read error.

The method was immunoSEQ multiplex PCR; TCRdb's version includes in-frame clones alone and lacks a portion of them. The sample lists roughly 97,000 clones, approximately 90% seen once, with just under 0.8% in the top ten. The starting material was CD4+ or CD8+ T cells sorted from blood, obtained in a trial of the OX40 agonist ivuxolimab. The clonotype was recovered from an adult with an advanced solid tumor such as melanoma, head and neck, liver or kidney cancer. The rearrangement uses TRBV20-1 and TRBJ2-7; D could derive from TRBD1 or TRBD2 (5 bases each). The CDR3 loop reads CSARGETHF. The CDR3 coding sequence is TGCAGTGCTAGGGGGGAGACCCACTTC.